This TCR beta chain was observed in a study of T cells in Graves' hyperthyroidism and ophthalmopathy. The study, taken as a whole, reports: Ophthalmopathy stood apart from stable hyperthyroidism in a 13 V-J model.

The table lists this clonotype with many counts. The antigen is not known. TCR beta CDR3 regions were amplified from RNA transcripts. First-round RT-PCR of the TCR CDR3 relied on the HTBI primer set. TCRdb reprocessed the multiplex PCR reads with MiXCR, giving one entry per CDR3 protein. The sample shows hundreds of thousands of distinct CDR3 sequences, about 15% of them seen only once. V trimming: 4 bases; J trimming: 6 bases; junction bases outside the gene matches: 8. The CDR3 totals 14 residues. Germline V gene lookup returns CDR1 SGHRS and CDR2 YFSETQ. The origin of this receptor is a man aged 18 to 30 with Graves' ophthalmopathy. The J gene is TRBJ2-5, the V gene TRBV5-1, with 8 nucleotides matching TRBD1. The specimen was blood. The CDR3 region has the DNA TGCGCCAGCAGCCCTGGACAGGGACGAAAGACCCAGTACTTC. It translates to CASSPGQGRKTQYF.